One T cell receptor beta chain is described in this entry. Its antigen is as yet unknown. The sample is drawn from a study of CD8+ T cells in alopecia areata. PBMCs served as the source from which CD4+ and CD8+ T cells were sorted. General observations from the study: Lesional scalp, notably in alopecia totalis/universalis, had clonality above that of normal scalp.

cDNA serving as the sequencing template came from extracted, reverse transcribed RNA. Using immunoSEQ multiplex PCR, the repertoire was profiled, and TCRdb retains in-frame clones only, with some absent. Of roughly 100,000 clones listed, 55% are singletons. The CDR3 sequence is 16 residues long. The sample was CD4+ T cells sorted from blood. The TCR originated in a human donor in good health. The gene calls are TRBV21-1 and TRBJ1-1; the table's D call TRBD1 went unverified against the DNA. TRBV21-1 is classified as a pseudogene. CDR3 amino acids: CASSKAGTGRDTEAFF. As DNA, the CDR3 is TGTGCCAGCAGCAAAGCGGGGACAGGGCGGGACACTGAAGCTTTCTTT.